The rows below give T cell receptor beta chains drawn from one sample of a study of T cell responses to AZD1222 COVID-19 vaccine. Assay used: immunoSEQ multiplex PCR; TCRdb lists only in-frame clones, some missing. The table has about 120,000 clones, over 80% seen once. Source: peripheral blood, taken on day 0 of AZD1222 vaccination. The source is an adult in good health. CDR3s include the opening cysteine and the closing phenylalanine or tryptophan. The D gene is left open where the match is weak. The listing skips clone size in some rows; elsewhere it reads once, few, many or a size class.

TRBV24-1	TRBJ2-7	.	.	TGTGCCACCAGTCAGGAGAGCTCCTACGAGCAGTACTTC	CATSQESSYEQYF
TRBV20-1	TRBJ2-1	TRBD2	.	TGCAGTGCTAGTACTAGCGGGAGGTCGACCTACAATGAGCAGTTCTTC	CSASTSGRSTYNEQFF
TRBV9	TRBJ2-7	.	.	TGTGCCAGCAGCGGGGACGGTTACGAGCAGTACTTC	CASSGDGYEQYF
TRBV4-1	TRBJ2-7	.	.	TGCGCCAGCAGCCAAGACCAGGGGTCCTACGAGCAGTACTTC	CASSQDQGSYEQYF
TRBV5-4	TRBJ2-2	.	.	TGTGCCAGCAGCTCCTTGGGTTCGAACACCGGGGAGCTGTTTTTT	CASSSLGSNTGELFF
TRBV27	TRBJ2-3	.	once	TGTGCCAGCAGTACGCCTACTAGCTTTCCCCGCACAGATACGCAGTATTTT	CASSTPTSFPRTDTQYF
TRBV6-5	TRBJ1-1	TRBD1	.	TGTGCCAGCAGTTACTGGACAGGGGGCGGAGGGACTGAAGCTTTCTTT	CASSYWTGGGGTEAFF
TRBV7-9	TRBJ2-7	.	.	TGTGCCAGCAGCTTAGAGGGGAGGAGGGAGCAGTACTTC	CASSLEGRREQYF
TRBV5-1	TRBJ2-2	TRBD1	.	TGCGCCAGCAGCGTGGGACAGGGGGTTACTGTTCGCACCGGGGAGCTGTTTTTT	CASSVGQGVTVRTGELFF
TRBV7-9	TRBJ2-3	.	few	TGTGCCAGCAGCTATGGCAATAGCGGTTTTGGCACAGATACGCAGTATTTT	CASSYGNSGFGTDTQYF
TRBV5-1	TRBJ2-7	TRBD2	.	TGCGCCAGCAGCTTGGGGACTAGCGGGACTCGCGAGCAGTACTTC	CASSLGTSGTREQYF
TRBV28	TRBJ2-2	TRBD1	few	TGTGCCAGCAGTTTACTGGACAGGGTGACCGGGGAGCTGTTTTTT	CASSLLDRVTGELFF
TRBV28	TRBJ1-2	TRBD1	once	TGTGCCAGCAGTCCCGGGACAGCTGAAGTTGGCTACACCTTC	CASSPGTAEVGYTF
TRBV9	TRBJ1-1	.	few	TGTGCCAGCAGCGTCCGGACGGGATTGAACACTGAAGCTTTCTTT	CASSVRTGLNTEAFF
TRBV4-3	TRBJ2-1	.	.	TGCGCCAGCAGCCAAATAGACATGGGGATAAATGAGCAGTTCTTC	CASSQIDMGINEQFF
TRBV20-1	TRBJ1-3	.	.	TGCAGTGCTAGGGGGGTCAACACCATATATTTT	CSARGVNTIYF
TRBV7-9	TRBJ2-7	TRBD1	once	TGTGCCAGCAGTGCCCCACGGACAGGGAATACCTACGAGCAGTACTTC	CASSAPRTGNTYEQYF
TRBV5-1	TRBJ1-1	.	.	TGCGCCAGCAGCTCAGCCAGGGGAGCGAACACTGAAGCTTTCTTT	CASSSARGANTEAFF
TRBV10-2	TRBJ1-5	.	.	TGCGCCAGCAGTGAGTCAGGAGATCAGCCCCAGCATTTT	CASSESGDQPQHF
TRBV6-2/TRBV6-3	TRBJ2-4	.	.	TGTGCCAGCAGTTACTCGAACTTAGCCAAAAACATTCAGTACTTC	CASSYSNLAKNIQYF
TRBV4-3	TRBJ2-5	.	.	TGCGCCAGCAGCCGCGGCGTAGGGGCCGGGGTGGAGACCCAGTACTTC	CASSRGVGAGVETQYF
TRBV27	TRBJ1-1	.	.	TGTGCCAGCCAGGACGGATTGAACACTGAAGCTTTCTTT	CASQDGLNTEAFF
TRBV2	TRBJ2-7	TRBD1	.	TGTGCCAGCAGGAAACAGGGGGACTCCTACGAGCAGTACTTC	CASRKQGDSYEQYF
TRBV11-2	TRBJ2-4	.	.	TGTGCCAGCACCACCACCGATGGGGTTCCGGCCAAAAACATTCAGTACTTC	CASTTTDGVPAKNIQYF
TRBV7-2	TRBJ1-5	.	.	TGTGCCAGCAGCCCCGGGACATATGACAATCAGCCCCAGCATTTT	CASSPGTYDNQPQHF
TRBV11-2	TRBJ1-1	.	.	TGTGCCAGCAGCTTATTCGGGACGAACACTGAAGCTTTCTTT	CASSLFGTNTEAFF
TRBV5-6	TRBJ2-7	.	.	TGTGCCAGCAGCTTGATCAAGGGGCAGACTGAGCAGTACTTC	CASSLIKGQTEQYF
TRBV6-5	TRBJ2-3	TRBD1	.	TGTGCCAGCAGTTACTCTAGGGACAGCCTCACAGATACGCAGTATTTT	CASSYSRDSLTDTQYF
TRBV5-6	TRBJ1-1	.	.	TGTGCCAGCAGTGCGGGTCCTAAGAACACTGAAGCTTTCTTT	CASSAGPKNTEAFF
TRBV10-2	TRBJ2-2	.	.	TGCGCCAGCAGTGACGGTCCGGACCGCTACTCATACACCGGGGAGCTGTTTTTT	CASSDGPDRYSYTGELFF
TRBV27	TRBJ1-5	.	.	TGTGCCAGCAGTTTTCTACTAATGGGTCAGCCCCAGCATTTT	CASSFLLMGQPQHF
TRBV7-2	TRBJ1-2	TRBD1	.	TGTGCCAGCAGCCCCCAGGGGGTCCCTAACTATGGCTACACCTTC	CASSPQGVPNYGYTF
TRBV6-1	TRBJ1-2	.	.	TGTGCCAGCAGTGAGGGCGGCAGGGGAGCTAACTATGGCTACACCTTC	CASSEGGRGANYGYTF
TRBV2	TRBJ2-7	.	.	TGTGCCAGCAGTGCTAGGGCAGGGGCCTACGAGCAGTACTTC	CASSARAGAYEQYF
TRBV5-4	TRBJ1-3	.	.	TGTGCCAGCAGCCCCGGGCCGGATGCGGGAAACACCATATATTTT	CASSPGPDAGNTIYF
TRBV10-3	TRBJ2-5	.	.	TGTGCCATCAGCCCCGGCCTATTGGAGACCCAGTACTTC	CAISPGLLETQYF
TRBV9	TRBJ2-7	.	.	TGTGCCAGCAGCGCCGGAGTGGACTTGGGGCAGTCCTACGAGCAGTACTTC	CASSAGVDLGQSYEQYF
TRBV7-2	TRBJ2-1	TRBD2	.	TGTGCCAGCAGCTTAATGGGGGGGACTAGCGTTTACAATGAGCAGTTCTTC	CASSLMGGTSVYNEQFF
TRBV27	TRBJ2-2	TRBD2	.	TGTGCCAGCAGTTTTTCAGGACTAGCGGGAGGGATTTTCACCGGGGAGCTGTTTTTT	CASSFSGLAGGIFTGELFF
TRBV6-5	TRBJ2-7	TRBD1	.	TGTGCCAGCAGGGCAGACAGGGCCGCCTACGAGCAGTACTTC	CASRADRAAYEQYF
TRBV4-1	TRBJ1-2	TRBD1	.	TGCGCCAGCAGCCACCGGGACAGGGTAGGGTATGGCTACACCTTC	CASSHRDRVGYGYTF
TRBV6-1	TRBJ1-2	.	few	TGTGCCAGCAGTGAGGGCAGGGGTGGGGTCTATGGCTACACCTTC	CASSEGRGGVYGYTF
TRBV19	TRBJ2-7	.	.	TGTGCCAGTAGTATAGGGGGGGGCAGGTCCTACGAGCAGTACTTC	CASSIGGGRSYEQYF
TRBV9	TRBJ2-1	TRBD1	once	TGTGCCAGCAGTCCAACAACAGGGGTCGGCTACAATGAGCAGTTCTTC	CASSPTTGVGYNEQFF
TRBV18	TRBJ2-1	TRBD2	.	TGTGCCAGCTCATCACGGACTAGCGGGAGATTGGAGCATGAGCAGTTCTTC	CASSSRTSGRLEHEQFF
TRBV7-2	TRBJ1-4	.	once	TGTGCCAGCAGCTTAAGGGGAGCGGACGAGGCCGAACTGTTTTTT	CASSLRGADEAELFF
TRBV7-2	TRBJ2-2	TRBD2	.	TGTGCCAGCAGCCCAGTCCTAGCGGCGAACACCGGGGAGCTGTTTTTT	CASSPVLAANTGELFF
TRBV12-3/TRBV12-4	TRBJ1-2	.	.	TGTGCCAGCAGTCCACAAAATCCAGGGCCCCCCACCTTC	CASSPQNPGPPTF
TRBV28	TRBJ1-1	.	.	TGTGCCAGCAGTTTATTGGGGGTTATGAACACTGAAGCTTTCTTT	CASSLLGVMNTEAFF
TRBV3-1/TRBV3-2	TRBJ2-7	.	.	TGTGCCAGCAGCCAAGATGGGGCCGCGGGAAGCCCTCTCCACGAGCAGTACTTC	CASSQDGAAGSPLHEQYF
TRBV3-1/TRBV3-2	TRBJ2-7	.	.	TGTGCCAGCAGCCCCGTCGGGGGTCCGTACGAGCAGTACTTC	CASSPVGGPYEQYF
TRBV4-1	TRBJ1-6	.	.	TGCGCCAGCAGCCAAGGAGACGTGGGTTCACCCCTCCACTTT	CASSQGDVGSPLHF
TRBV9	TRBJ2-5	TRBD1	.	TGTGCCAGCAGCCCATATAACAGGGGAGCTAAGGAGACCCAGTACTTC	CASSPYNRGAKETQYF